A single sample is the source of the 24 T cell receptor beta chains below, sequenced in a study of shared clonotypes between healthy human individuals. The protocol was immunoSEQ multiplex PCR, while the TCRdb copy is restricted to in-frame clones and leaves out a portion. The sample lists some 2,000,000 clones, 85% to 95% occurring once. The sequenced sample consisted of naive CD4+ T cells sorted from blood. Subset specified: CD45RA+ positively selected. The source of these receptors is a man younger than 35 in good health.

The table lists this clone with a count of one. The V gene is TRBV2, the J gene TRBJ2-5; D perhaps matches TRBD2 (6 bases). CDR1 is SNHLY and CDR2 is FYNNEI in the germline V gene. Trimming pared 5 bases from V and 1 base from J, leaving 20 bases between. This CDR3 has 17 amino acids. DNA of the CDR3: TGTGCCAGCAGTCCACCTCCAGGAGGGGACTTCCAAGAGACCCAGTACTTC. Protein product: CASSPPPGGDFQETQYF. The variable domain in full, completed from reference TRBV2 and TRBJ2-5, reads EPEVTQTPSHQVTQMGQEVILRCVPISNHLYFYWYRQILGQKVEFLVSFYNNEISEKSEIFDDQFSVERPDGSNFTLKIRSTKLEDSAMYFCASSPPPGGDFQETQYFGPGTRLLVL.

The V call is TRBV7-9, the J call TRBJ2-3; D gene uncertain. V dropped 1 base and J dropped 2 bases, with 13 bases sitting between them. The CDR3 contains 16 residues. Germline lookup yields CDR1 SEHNR and CDR2 FQNEAQ (reference sequence). The CDR3 nucleotides are TGTGCCAGCAGCTTAGTATCGGGCGCCTTCACAGATACGCAGTATTTT. Translation gives CASSLVSGAFTDTQYF.

V is TRBV11-2 and J is TRBJ2-5, with 7 positions matching TRBD1. There are 15 residues in the CDR3. The germline V gene encodes CDR1 SGHAT and CDR2 FQNNGV. Trimming at V came to 1 base and at J to 5 bases, leaving 7 bases not matched to a gene. CDR3 coding DNA: TGTGCCAGCAGCTTAGTGGGGCAGGGGGTGGAGACCCAGTACTTC. Translated, it gives CASSLVGQGVETQYF.

The V and J genes are TRBV28 and TRBJ2-7; a possible D gene is TRBD1 (6 bases). This CDR3 has 14 residues. Germline-derived CDR1 and CDR2 are MDHEN and SYDVKM. Trimming removed 5 bases at V and 3 bases at J, with 14 bases between. This CDR3 is CASSPDRTVYEQYF. The CDR3 nucleotides read TGTGCCAGCAGTCCAGACCGGACAGTCTACGAGCAGTACTTC.

The CDR3 loop reads CASSSALSDQYF. CDR3 DNA: TGTGCCAGCAGCTCAGCGCTGTCGGATCAGTATTTT. This chain joins TRBV7-9 and TRBJ2-3; D not resolved. This CDR3 is built from 12 residues. The V gene's germline CDR1 is SEHNR and CDR2 FQNEAQ (reference sequence). Trimming cost V 4 bases and J 12 bases, with 14 bases left between them. Supplemented by reference TRBV7-9 and TRBJ2-3, the full variable domain reads DTGVSQNPRHKITKRGQNVTFRCDPISEHNRLYWYRQTLGQGPEFLTYFQNEAQLEKSRLLSDRFSAERPKGSFSTLEIQRTEQGDSAMYLCASSSALSDQYFGPGTRLTVL.

This sequence joins TRBV6-6 and TRBJ1-2, with D unclear. Deletions cut 8 bases from V and 6 bases from J, with 13 bases between. There are 12 residues in the CDR3. Germline CDR1 is MNHNY and CDR2 is SVGAGI (reference sequence). The CDR3 region is CASHRLTDGYTF. In DNA, the CDR3 is TGTGCCAGCCATCGTTTAACGGATGGCTACACCTTC.

The rearrangement links TRBV6-1 to TRBJ2-7; 9 nucleotides agree with TRBD1. Germline V lookup: CDR1 MNHNS, CDR2 SASEGT. V lost 1 base and J lost 6; bases outside the gene matches: 10. The CDR3 contains 16 residues. The CDR3 protein is CASSEVPTGGSVEQYF. CDR3 DNA: TGTGCCAGCAGTGAAGTCCCGACAGGGGGATCAGTCGAGCAGTACTTC.

This clone was counted once. Here the CDR3 reads CALSSFLGEKLFF. CDR3 DNA: TGTGCCCTTTCAAGTTTTTTGGGTGAAAAACTGTTTTTT. The chain carries TRBV10-3 and TRBJ1-4; D remains unclear. The CDR3 totals 13 residues. Looked up from germline, CDR1 is ENHRY and CDR2 is SYGVKD. Trimming left V 11 bases short and J 7 bases short, with 17 bases between.

As regards this clone: Other DNA sequences from this sample encode an identical CDR3 as well. The chain combines TRBV5-1 with TRBJ1-2; 9 positions match TRBD1. Germline values: CDR1 SGHRS, CDR2 YFSETQ. CDR3 length: 14 residues. Losses at the gene ends were 3 bases for V and 2 bases for J; bases not matched to a gene: 2. As DNA, the CDR3 is TGCGCCAGCAGCTCGGACAGGGGAAACTATGGCTACACCTTC. Its translation: CASSSDRGNYGYTF.

The chain has TRBV6-1 and TRBJ1-2; the D is unclear. Germline loops: CDR1 MNHNS, CDR2 SASEGT. The CDR3 is made up of 15 amino acids. The germline V and J ends were trimmed by 2 bases and 0 bases, with 10 bases remaining between them. CDR3 sequence (DNA): TGTGCCAGCAGTGAATTCACAGAAGCTAACTATGGCTACACCTTC. It specifies CASSEFTEANYGYTF.

The CDR3 DNA reads TGTGCTAGTGGTTTGAAAGGGGGCGGGACCACAGATACGCAGTATTTT. This encodes CASGLKGGGTTDTQYF. The chain recombines TRBV12-5 with TRBJ2-3; weak D call: TRBD1 (7 bases). Germline CDR1 reads LGHNT; CDR2 reads FRNRAP. This CDR3 contains 16 residues. V was pared by 2 bases and J by 2 bases, with 14 bases between.

V usage is TRBV28 and J usage is TRBJ1-1, with 10 positions matching TRBD1. This CDR3 has 12 amino acids. Germline CDR1 reads MDHEN; CDR2 reads SYDVKM. J was trimmed by 13 bases and V by 5 bases; bases with no gene match: 7. Here the CDR3 DNA reads TGTGCCAGCAGTCTGAGACAGGGGGCCGATTTCTTT. Residues: CASSLRQGADFF.

The V gene is TRBV10-3, the J gene TRBJ2-7; the match to TRBD1 covers 9 bases. CDR1 and CDR2 from the germline V gene are ENHRY and SYGVKD. The junction had 10 bases not matched to a gene; V was cut back by 4 bases and J by 6 bases. The CDR3 runs 15 residues. CDR3 residues: CAISGTGAAFGEQYF. The CDR3 bases are TGTGCCATCAGTGGGACAGGGGCTGCCTTTGGCGAGCAGTACTTC.

The chain joins TRBV7-2 to TRBJ2-7; weak D call: TRBD1 (5 bases). Deletions cut 1 base from V and 0 bases from J, with 13 bases between. CDR3 length: 16 residues. Germline CDR1 SGHTA, CDR2 FQGNSA. The CDR3 bases are TGTGCCAGCAGCTTAGACAGGCCCGCCCGCTCCTACGAGCAGTACTTC. Residues: CASSLDRPARSYEQYF. Full variable domain (remainder filled in from reference TRBV7-2 and TRBJ2-7): GAGVSQSPSNKVTEKGKDVELRCDPISGHTALYWYRQSLGQGLEFLIYFQGNSAPDKSGLPSDRFSAERTGGSVSTLTIQRTQQEDSAVYLCASSLDRPARSYEQYFGPGTRLTVT.

This chain links TRBV7-9 with TRBJ1-1; D is unresolved. The CDR3 loop spans 15 amino acids. CDR1 is SEHNR and CDR2 is FQNEAQ in the germline V gene (reference sequence). V lost 3 bases, J lost 1 base, and 12 bases lay in between. The CDR3 sequence is CASSFMTWENTEAFF. The CDR3 DNA follows: TGTGCCAGCAGCTTTATGACGTGGGAGAACACTGAAGCTTTCTTT.

The V call is TRBV6-1, the J call TRBJ1-6, with a possible D match to TRBD1 (6 bases). V was pared by 6 bases and J by 8 bases, with 14 bases between. The germline V gene has CDR1 MNHNS and CDR2 SASEGT. The CDR3 totals 14 residues. CDR3 bases: TGTGCCAGCAGCGAAAAGGGGGGCTATTCACCCCTCCACTTT. Its translation is CASSEKGGYSPLHF.

The J gene is TRBJ2-7, the V gene TRBV5-1; perhaps TRBD2 as D (11 bases). The CDR3 is made up of 21 amino acids. CDR1 and CDR2 (germline): SGHRS, YFSETQ. The V and J ends lost 2 bases and 6 bases respectively, with 36 bases between them. The CDR3 reads CASSFTGTGARWRLAGSEQYF. For the CDR3, the DNA is TGCGCCAGCAGCTTCACCGGGACAGGGGCGCGGTGGAGACTAGCGGGGTCCGAGCAGTACTTC.

The chain carries TRBV30 and TRBJ1-4; D remains unclear. Germline CDR1 GTSNPN, CDR2 SVGIG (reference sequence). CDR3 length: 12 residues. Trimming pared 4 bases from V and 10 bases from J, leaving 13 bases between. CDR3 coding DNA: TGTGCCTGGACCCCGGCGATCGGAAAACTGTTTTTT. It encodes CAWTPAIGKLFF.

As to this clone: Additional DNA sequences in this sample encode the identical CDR3. V and J are TRBV20-1 and TRBJ1-1; no clear D. The CDR3 spans 11 residues. The germline V gene encodes CDR1 DFQATT and CDR2 SNEGSKA (reference sequence). The V and J ends lost 7 bases and 1 base respectively, with 7 bases between them. This chain's CDR3 is CSEGGNTEAFF. In DNA form, the CDR3 reads TGCAGTGAAGGCGGGAACACTGAAGCTTTCTTT.

The chain is built from TRBV5-6 and TRBJ1-2, with D possibly TRBD1 on 5 matching bases. The V end was cut by 9 bases, the J end by 0 bases, with 15 bases between. CDR3 length: 14 amino acids. Germline V lookup: CDR1 SGHDT, CDR2 YYEEEE. CDR3 region: CATPREGPNYGYTF. The CDR3 nucleotides read TGTGCCACCCCCCGGGAGGGGCCTAACTATGGCTACACCTTC.

V usage is TRBV30 and J usage is TRBJ2-1, with 9 bases aligning to TRBD2. Germline CDR1 and CDR2: GTSNPN and SVGIG (reference sequence). This CDR3 contains 14 residues. Trimming removed 0 bases from V and 6 bases from J; junction bases left unmatched: 3. CDR3 sequence (DNA): TGTGCCTGGAGTGTTAGCGGGAGAATCAATGAGCAGTTCTTC. Translated: CAWSVSGRINEQFF.

This clone was seen a handful of times. V is TRBV30 and J is TRBJ1-5; D gene ambiguous. The V end lost 5 bases, the J end lost 8 bases, and 22 bases lay between the germline ends. The CDR3 extends over 15 amino acids. Germline CDR1 reads GTSNPN; CDR2 reads SVGIG (reference sequence). CDR3 region: CAWGGGPGPGEPQHF. CDR3 nucleotides: TGTGCCTGGGGAGGAGGCCCGGGCCCCGGCGAGCCCCAGCATTTT.

On this clone itself: Distinct nucleotide sequences in the sample also encode this CDR3. This rearrangement joins TRBV30 to TRBJ1-6, with unresolved D. CDR1 and CDR2 from the germline V gene are GTSNPN and SVGIG (reference sequence). The length of the CDR3 is 13 residues. V was trimmed by 5 bases and J by 0 bases, leaving 5 bases between them. CDR3 in DNA: TGTGCCTGGGGAGGCTCCTATAATTCACCCCTCCACTTT. This sequence encodes CAWGGSYNSPLHF.

The gene calls are TRBV6-1 and TRBJ1-1; possible D gene TRBD1, 5 bases. V was pared by 7 bases and J by 4 bases, with 19 bases between. The CDR3 runs to 15 residues. Germline-derived CDR1 and CDR2 are MNHNS and SASEGT. Here the CDR3 DNA reads TGTGCCAGCAAGGGGCAGACCGGGGATCCCACTGAAGCTTTCTTT. Translated, it gives CASKGQTGDPTEAFF.